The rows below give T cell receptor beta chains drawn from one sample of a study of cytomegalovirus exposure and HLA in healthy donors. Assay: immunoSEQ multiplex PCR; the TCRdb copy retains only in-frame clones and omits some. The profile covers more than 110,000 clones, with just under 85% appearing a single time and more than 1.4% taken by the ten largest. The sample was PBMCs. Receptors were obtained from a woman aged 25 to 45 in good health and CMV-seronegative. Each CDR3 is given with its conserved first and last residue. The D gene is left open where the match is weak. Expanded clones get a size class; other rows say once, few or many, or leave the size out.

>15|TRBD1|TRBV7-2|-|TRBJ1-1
TGTGCCAGCAGCTTAGCCGGGACAGGGAACACTGAAGCTTTCTTT
CASSLAGTGNTEAFF
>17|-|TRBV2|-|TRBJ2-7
TGTGCCAGCAGCCCTAGGGCGGGGACAGACTCGAGCTACGAGCAGTACTTC
CASSPRAGTDSSYEQYF
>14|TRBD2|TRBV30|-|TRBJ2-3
TGTGCCTGGGGACTAGCGGGGGGGCCGGATACGCAGTATTTT
CAWGLAGGPDTQYF
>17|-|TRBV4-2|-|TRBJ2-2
TGTGCCAGCAGCCAAGGAGTACAGGGTGCGAACACCGGGGAGCTGTTTTTT
CASSQGVQGANTGELFF
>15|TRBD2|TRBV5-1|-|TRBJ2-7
TGCGCCAGCAGCTCCCTCCCGGGACTAGTCTCCGAGCAGTACTTC
CASSSLPGLVSEQYF
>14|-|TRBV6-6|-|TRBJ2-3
TGTGCCAGCAGCCGAGGACAGACCACAGATACGCAGTATTTT
CASSRGQTTDTQYF
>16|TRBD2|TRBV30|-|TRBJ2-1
TGTGCCTGGAGTGTACGATTAGCGGGGGATAGGAATGAGCAGTTCTTC
CAWSVRLAGDRNEQFF
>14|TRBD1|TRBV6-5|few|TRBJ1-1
TGTGCCAGCAGTCCCGACAGGGATTGGCCTGAAGCTTTCTTT
CASSPDRDWPEAFF
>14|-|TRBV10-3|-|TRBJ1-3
TGTGCCATCAGTGAGAACTACGCTGGAAACACCATATATTTT
CAISENYAGNTIYF
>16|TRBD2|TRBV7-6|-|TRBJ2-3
TGTGCCAGCAGCCGCGTAGCGGGGGCCGGCACAGATACGCAGTATTTT
CASSRVAGAGTDTQYF
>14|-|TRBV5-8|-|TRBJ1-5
TGTGCCAGCAGCTTTGGGGCCAGCAATCAGCCCCAGCATTTT
CASSFGASNQPQHF
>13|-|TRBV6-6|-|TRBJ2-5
TGTGCCAGCAAAGCTAGCCGCAAAGAGACCCAGTACTTC
CASKASRKETQYF
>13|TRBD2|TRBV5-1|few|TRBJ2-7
TGCGCCAGCAGTCCAACTTGGGAGGGAAAGAAGTACTTC
CASSPTWEGKKYF
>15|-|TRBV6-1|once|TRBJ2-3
TGTGCCAGCAGTGCCCAAGGCAGGGTTTCAGATACGCAGTATTTT
CASSAQGRVSDTQYF
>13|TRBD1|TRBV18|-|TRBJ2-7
TGTGCCAGCTCACCCCGACAGGGGCACGAGCAGTACTTC
CASSPRQGHEQYF
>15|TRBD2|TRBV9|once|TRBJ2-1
TGTGCCAGCAGCTTCCTAGCGGGGGAGTACAATGAGCAGTTCTTC
CASSFLAGEYNEQFF
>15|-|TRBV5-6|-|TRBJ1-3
TGTGCCAGCAGTCGGGCGGGGGGGCCTGGAAACACCATATATTTT
CASSRAGGPGNTIYF
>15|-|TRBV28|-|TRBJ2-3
TGTGCCAGCAGCTCTTCCGGACTACCACAAGATACGCAGTATTTT
CASSSSGLPQDTQYF
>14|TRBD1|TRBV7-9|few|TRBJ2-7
TGTGCCAGCAGCCCCGGGACAGGGGCGCGCGAGCAGTACTTC
CASSPGTGAREQYF
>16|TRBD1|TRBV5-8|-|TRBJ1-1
TGTGCCAGCAGGAAGATGACAGGGTTTGAGGACACTGAAGCTTTCTTT
CASRKMTGFEDTEAFF
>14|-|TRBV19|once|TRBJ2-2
TGTGCCAGTACCAGAATAGGTAGCAGCGGGGAGCTGTTTTTT
CASTRIGSSGELFF
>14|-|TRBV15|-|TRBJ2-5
TGTGCCACCAGCTCAGAGGGGGGGGGATGGACCCAGTACTTC
CATSSEGGGWTQYF
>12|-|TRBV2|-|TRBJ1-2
TGTGCCAGCAGGGGCCTGAGCTATGGCTACACCTTC
CASRGLSYGYTF
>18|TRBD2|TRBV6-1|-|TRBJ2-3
TGTGCCAGCAGTGAAATTGGGACTAGCGGGGGGGCGATAGATACGCAGTATTTT
CASSEIGTSGGAIDTQYF
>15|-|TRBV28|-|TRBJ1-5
TGTGCCAGCAGTTTTCGCAGGCTGAGCAATCAGCCCCAGCATTTT
CASSFRRLSNQPQHF
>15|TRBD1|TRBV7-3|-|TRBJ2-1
TGTGCCAGCAGCTTAGGGACAGGGAGCTACAATGAGCAGTTCTTC
CASSLGTGSYNEQFF
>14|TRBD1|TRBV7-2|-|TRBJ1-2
TGTGCCAGCAGACGACAGGGGATAGGGCATGGCTACACCTTC
CASRRQGIGHGYTF
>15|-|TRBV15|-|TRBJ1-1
TGTGCCACCAGCCCCAAGGACAGAATGAACACTGAAGCTTTCTTT
CATSPKDRMNTEAFF
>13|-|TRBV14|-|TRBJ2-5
TGTGCCAGCAGCCGGCAGTTACAAGAGACCCAGTACTTC
CASSRQLQETQYF
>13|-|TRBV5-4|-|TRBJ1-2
TGTGCCAGCAGCTTGGGCAGGCGCGATGGCTACACCTTC
CASSLGRRDGYTF
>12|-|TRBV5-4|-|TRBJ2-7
TGTGCCAGCAGCCAGGACTCCTACGAGCAGTACTTC
CASSQDSYEQYF
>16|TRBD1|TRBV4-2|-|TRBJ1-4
TGTGCCAGCAGCCAAGATAGACAGGGGGTATCTAAAAAACTGTTTTTT
CASSQDRQGVSKKLFF
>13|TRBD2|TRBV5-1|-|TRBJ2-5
TGCGCCAGCACCCTGCGGGGGGTAGAGACCCAGTACTTC
CASTLRGVETQYF
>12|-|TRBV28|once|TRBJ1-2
TGTGCCAGCAGGACCAGGTTATATGGCTACACCTTC
CASRTRLYGYTF
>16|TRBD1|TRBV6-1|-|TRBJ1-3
TGTGCCAGCAGTGTCCGAGGGACAGGCTCTGGAAACACCATATATTTT
CASSVRGTGSGNTIYF
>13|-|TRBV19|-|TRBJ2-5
TGTGCCAGTAGTATGTCCGGCCAAGAGACCCAGTACTTC
CASSMSGQETQYF
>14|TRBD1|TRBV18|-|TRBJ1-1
TGTGCCAGCTCACCACAGACAGGGGGGACTGAAGCTTTCTTT
CASSPQTGGTEAFF
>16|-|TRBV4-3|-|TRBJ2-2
TGCGCCAGCAGCCAAGGGGGACTGGAGAACACCGGGGAGCTGTTTTTT
CASSQGGLENTGELFF
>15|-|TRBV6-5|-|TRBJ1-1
TGTGCCAGCAGACCCTTACAGAATACCTACACTGAAGCTTTCTTT
CASRPLQNTYTEAFF
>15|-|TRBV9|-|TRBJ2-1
TGTGCCAGCAGCGTAGGGGGACTGCAATACAATGAGCAGTTCTTC
CASSVGGLQYNEQFF
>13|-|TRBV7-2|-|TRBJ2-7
TGTGCCAGCAGCCCCCTAGAATCCTACGAGCAGTACTTC
CASSPLESYEQYF
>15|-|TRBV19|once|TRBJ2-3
TGTGCCAGTAGTATAGCCTCGCGGAGCACAGATACGCAGTATTTT
CASSIASRSTDTQYF
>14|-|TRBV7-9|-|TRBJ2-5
TGTGCCAGCAGCTTAATGAGTCGAGAAGAGACCCAGTACTTC
CASSLMSREETQYF
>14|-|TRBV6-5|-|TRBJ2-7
TGTGCCAGCAGTTACAGGGCTGAGGGCTACGAGCAGTACTTC
CASSYRAEGYEQYF
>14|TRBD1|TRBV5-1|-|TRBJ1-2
TGCGCCAGCAGCGAGGGACAGGGGTACTATGGCTACACCTTC
CASSEGQGYYGYTF
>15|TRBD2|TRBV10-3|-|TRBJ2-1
TGTGCCATCAGGCGGACTAGCGGGGGCTACAATGAGCAGTTCTTC
CAIRRTSGGYNEQFF
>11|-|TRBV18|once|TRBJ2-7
TGTGCCAGCGGGACTTTATACGAGCAGTACTTC
CASGTLYEQYF
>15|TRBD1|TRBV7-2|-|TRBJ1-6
TGTGCCAGCAGCTTAGGGACAGGGCTTAATTCACCCCTCCACTTT
CASSLGTGLNSPLHF
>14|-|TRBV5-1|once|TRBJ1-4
TGCGCCAGCAGCTTGGGAGGCTTAGGTGAAAAACTGTTTTTT
CASSLGGLGEKLFF
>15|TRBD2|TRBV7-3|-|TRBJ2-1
TGTGCCAGCAGCTCGTTAGCGGGGGGCCTGAATGAGCAGTTCTTC
CASSSLAGGLNEQFF
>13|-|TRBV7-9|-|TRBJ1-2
TGTGCCAGCAGCGTACAAGGAGGTGTCGGCTACACCTTC
CASSVQGGVGYTF
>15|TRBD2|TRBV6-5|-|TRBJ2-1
TGTGCCAGCAGTGGGTGGACTAGCGGGTACAATGAGCAGTTCTTC
CASSGWTSGYNEQFF
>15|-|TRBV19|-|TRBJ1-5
TGTGCCAGTAGTATGACCCCACAGGTGGATCAGCCCCAGCATTTT
CASSMTPQVDQPQHF
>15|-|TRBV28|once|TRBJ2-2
TGTGCCAGCAGTTTGGCCAGGTGGGGGCGCGGGGAGCTGTTTTTT
CASSLARWGRGELFF
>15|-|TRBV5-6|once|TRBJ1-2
TGTGCCAGCAGCTTGGACTTGGACAGTACCTATGGCTACACCTTC
CASSLDLDSTYGYTF